This entry lists 20 T cell receptor beta chains sequenced from one sample in a study of T cell responses to AZD1222 COVID-19 vaccine. Only in-frame clones appear in the TCRdb table, and some are missing; sequencing was by immunoSEQ multiplex PCR. This sample has some 150,000 clones, with around 90% found just once. The material sequenced was peripheral blood, taken on day 0 of MenACWY control vaccination. The receptors originated from an adult in good health.

This clone appeared once. This chain connects TRBV10-1 to TRBJ1-1, with D possibly being TRBD1 (6 bases). This CDR3 contains 14 residues. V gave up 2 bases and J gave up 0 bases, with 7 bases separating them. Germline CDR1 is WNHNN and CDR2 is SYGVQD (reference sequence). CDR3 loop: CASSEDRLNTEAFF. The CDR3 DNA follows: TGCGCCAGCAGTGAGGACAGGCTGAACACTGAAGCTTTCTTT.

This clone was counted only a few times. CDR3 sequence reads: CASSRTGVAFF. In DNA form, the CDR3 reads TGTGCCAGCAGTCGGACAGGGGTAGCTTTCTTT. V usage is TRBV28 and J usage is TRBJ1-1; the match to TRBD1 covers 9 bases. CDR1 and CDR2 (germline): MDHEN, SYDVKM. After removal of 5 bases from V and 10 bases from J, the junction contained 2 bases not matched to a gene. The CDR3 extends over 11 amino acids.

The rearrangement joins TRBV5-1 to TRBJ1-2; TRBD1 agrees at 8 bases. With V trimmed by 4 bases and J by 4 bases, 12 bases remained unmatched. The V gene's germline CDR1 is SGHRS and CDR2 YFSETQ. The CDR3 has 16 residues. The CDR3 coding sequence is TGCGCCAGCAGCGGGTCAGGGGGCAATGAGGGCTATGGCTACACCTTC. As protein: CASSGSGGNEGYGYTF.

This sequence joins TRBV5-6 and TRBJ1-5, with a weak D call TRBD1 (6 bases). From germline, CDR1 is SGHDT and CDR2 YYEEEE. Deletions cut 3 bases from V and 3 bases from J, with 7 bases between. CDR3 length equals 13 residues. CDR3 in DNA: TGTGCCAGCAGCTACAGGGTCAATCAGCCCCAGCATTTT. This encodes CASSYRVNQPQHF.

V and J are TRBV5-5 and TRBJ2-1; 9 nucleotides match TRBD2. The germline V gene has CDR1 SGHKS and CDR2 YYEKEE (reference sequence). J gave up 7 bases and V 2 bases, and 7 bases lay outside the gene matches. There are 15 residues in the CDR3. For the CDR3, the DNA is TGTGCCAGCAGCTTCGGTTGGGGACTAGCAAATGAGCAGTTCTTC. Translating gives CASSFGWGLANEQFF.

This chain uses TRBV18 with TRBJ1-3; D gene ambiguous. This CDR3 has 14 amino acids. CDR1 and CDR2 from the germline V gene are KGHSH and LQKENI. V lost 6 bases, J lost 2 bases, and 11 bases lay in between. Here the CDR3 reads CASSPTLTGNTIYF. The CDR3 DNA is TGTGCCAGCTCGCCGACACTCACTGGAAACACCATATATTTT.

Written as DNA, the CDR3 is TGCGCCAGCAGCCAAGAAGGGGAGACGGGAGCTTTCTTT. Its protein is CASSQEGETGAFF. The chain combines TRBV4-1 with TRBJ1-1, with a possible D match to TRBD1 (5 bases). The CDR3 is 13 amino acids. Per germline, CDR1 MGHRA and CDR2 YSYEKL. With 0 bases removed from V and 10 bases from J, the gap between germline ends came to 12 bases.

The rearrangement links TRBV7-8 to TRBJ2-7, with 13 positions matching TRBD2. This CDR3 has 15 residues. The V gene's germline CDR1 is SGHVS and CDR2 FQNEAQ. The trim removed 2 bases at V and 6 bases at J, leaving 4 bases unmatched. The CDR3 DNA sequence: TGTGCCAGCAGCTTAAGGACTAGCGGGAGAATCGAGCAGTACTTC. Its protein is CASSLRTSGRIEQYF.

The DNA of the CDR3 is TGTGCCAGCAGCCCCTCCGGGCTCTCCTACAATGAGCAGTTCTTC. It yields the protein CASSPSGLSYNEQFF. The chain recombines TRBV7-3 with TRBJ2-1; the D is unclear. Trimming removed 5 bases at V and 0 bases at J, with 11 bases between. Germline values: CDR1 SGHTA, CDR2 FQGTGA. CDR3 length: 15 amino acids.

The genes are TRBV7-2 and TRBJ1-2, with a weak D call TRBD1 (5 bases). Germline V CDR1 and CDR2: SGHTA, FQGNSA. This CDR3 contains 17 residues. V lost 0 bases to trimming and J lost 4 bases, with 18 bases between them. Here the CDR3 DNA reads TGTGCCAGCAGCTTAGCTCCTAGCGGGGGGGGTAGCTATGGCTACACCTTC. It translates to CASSLAPSGGGSYGYTF.

The rearrangement uses TRBV6-4 and TRBJ2-3, with D maybe TRBD2 (6 bases). Germline V gene sequence: CDR1 MRHNA, CDR2 SNTAGT. Trimming stripped 4 bases from V and 3 bases from J, with 17 bases between. The CDR3 has 16 residues. The CDR3 bases are TGTGCCAGCAGTGTCGGCGGGACCTCCCGAACAGATACGCAGTATTTT. Its translation: CASSVGGTSRTDTQYF.

The chain is built from TRBV7-9 and TRBJ2-3; D is ambiguous. CDR1 and CDR2 from the germline V gene are SEHNR and FQNEAQ (reference sequence). The CDR3 runs to 12 residues. The V end lost 1 base, the J end lost 4 bases, and 3 bases lay between the germline ends. The CDR3 bases are TGTGCCAGCAGCTTAGAGGCAGATACGCAGTATTTT. It codes for CASSLEADTQYF.

The genes are TRBV6-5 and TRBJ2-2; D unclear. Between the trimmed V and J ends, which lost 6 bases and 3 bases, there was a span of 14 bases. This CDR3 is built from 15 residues. Germline assignment: CDR1 MNHEY and CDR2 SVGAGI. This chain's CDR3 is CASSRFSGDTGELFF. Written as DNA, the CDR3 is TGTGCCAGCAGCCGCTTTTCGGGTGACACCGGGGAGCTGTTTTTT.

The chain uses TRBV11-1 and TRBJ1-2; tentative D call: TRBD1 (5 bases). From germline, CDR1 is SGHAT and CDR2 FQDESV (reference sequence). With 5 bases removed from V and 8 bases from J, the gap between germline ends came to 21 bases. The CDR3 loop spans 15 amino acids. The CDR3 protein is CASSRAGPQGVGYTF. The CDR3 DNA sequence: TGTGCCAGCAGCCGGGCCGGGCCCCAGGGAGTCGGCTACACCTTC.

This chain uses TRBV5-4 with TRBJ2-7; 7 nucleotides line up with TRBD2. The germline V gene encodes CDR1 SGHNT and CDR2 YYREEE (reference sequence). This CDR3 is built from 15 residues. J lost 1 base, V lost 3 bases, and 7 bases had no gene match. CDR3 protein: CASSSSGVSSYEQYF. As DNA, the CDR3 is TGTGCCAGCAGCTCGAGCGGGGTGAGTTCCTACGAGCAGTACTTC.

This clone occurred a few times. The chain links TRBV6-6 to TRBJ1-3; 10 bases are a match to TRBD1. V shed 6 bases and J 3 bases; nucleotides not matched to a gene: 8. The CDR3 extends over 16 amino acids. The V gene's germline CDR1 is MNHNY and CDR2 SVGAGI (reference sequence). The CDR3 is CASSPSTGGFGNTIYF. CDR3 sequence (DNA): TGTGCCAGCAGCCCATCGACAGGGGGCTTTGGAAACACCATATATTTT.

A few counts support this clone. The chain couples TRBV12-3 or TRBV12-4 to TRBJ1-5, with D hard to call. This CDR3 has 12 residues. V lost 5 bases and J lost 7, with 9 bases in between. In nucleotides, the CDR3 is TGTGCCAGCAGTCCGTCCGACCAGCCCCAGCATTTT. Translating gives CASSPSDQPQHF.

This clone was recorded once. This chain links TRBV30 with TRBJ1-4; D is possibly TRBD1 (6 bases). Germline loops: CDR1 GTSNPN, CDR2 SVGIG (reference sequence). V was clipped by 5 bases and J by 8 bases, with 12 bases between them. The CDR3 spans 12 residues. CDR3 residues: CAWGTGHEKLFF. In DNA, the CDR3 is TGTGCCTGGGGCACAGGGCACGAAAAACTGTTTTTT.

The chain has TRBV27 and TRBJ2-1, with 7 bases aligning to TRBD1. The germline V gene has CDR1 MNHEY and CDR2 SMNVEV (reference sequence). V shed 6 bases, J shed 3 bases, and the junction held 11 bases outside the gene matches. The CDR3 spans 16 residues. Here the CDR3 DNA reads TGTGCCAGCAGGAACGACAGGGAGAGACTCTACAATGAGCAGTTCTTC. Encoded protein: CASRNDRERLYNEQFF.

The chain employs TRBV4-1 and TRBJ2-7; D not resolved. V lost 2 bases, J lost 5 bases, and 10 bases lay in between. This CDR3 contains 13 residues. Germline V CDR1 and CDR2: MGHRA, YSYEKL. CDR3 nucleotides: TGCGCCAGCAGCCAAATTAGACGAGACGAGCAGTACTTC. Translated, it gives CASSQIRRDEQYF.